In this sample, the clone carrying this TCR beta chain turned up a few times. Cohorts were assigned according to the clinical history that participants reported. This specimen comes from a study of blood T cell repertoires in COVID-19. The overall study: T cells, B-cell-depleted T cells, or PBMCs provided the cDNA or gDNA that served as material.

This CDR3 has 13 amino acids. From germline, CDR1 is LGHNT and CDR2 FRNRAP. Trimming left V 1 base short and J 7 bases short, with 10 bases between. Libraries were prepared by immunoSEQ multiplex PCR; TCRdb keeps only in-frame clonotypes and omits some of them. The sample lists 320,000 or so clones, 88% occurring once. The chain has TRBV12-5 and TRBJ1-2; D gene unclear. The clonotype originates from a young man who had recovered from COVID-19. Sequencing was performed on PBMCs or T cells enriched from blood (not recorded which). The CDR3 coding sequence is TGTGCTAGTGGTTTGGGGTCGGTCGGTGGCTACACCTTC. Protein sequence: CASGLGSVGGYTF.